Included here is one T cell receptor (beta chain) sequence, with context. In the original processing: For nucleated cells, counts were estimated from reference gene primer amplification. Produced via immunoSEQ multiplex PCR; TCRdb's table is partial and in-frame only. The DNA gave D and trimming, while V, J and clone size come from that table. The sample lists some 150,000 clones, roughly 84% occurring once. The sample originates from a study of blood T cell repertoires in COVID-19. Study-wide background: Sample material is recorded as cDNA or gDNA derived from T cells, B-cell-depleted T cells, or PBMCs.

Germline V lookup: CDR1 SGHRS, CDR2 YFSETQ. There are 13 residues in the CDR3. The V gene end was trimmed by 2 bases and the J gene end by 6 bases; junction bases not matched to a gene: 3. J is TRBJ2-7 and V is TRBV5-1; 9 nucleotides match TRBD2. The specimen was PBMCs or T cells enriched from blood (not recorded which). This sequence was found in a human donor with acute COVID-19. The donor label of this sample is uncertain. The CDR3 is CASSLRTSAEQYF. The CDR3 DNA follows: TGCGCCAGCAGCTTACGGACTAGCGCCGAGCAGTACTTC. Combining the CDR3 with reference TRBV5-1 and TRBJ2-7 gives the whole variable domain KAGVTQTPRYLIKTRGQQVTLSCSPISGHRSVSWYQQTPGQGLQFLFEYFSETQRNKGNFPGRFSGRQFSNSRSEMNVSTLELGDSALYLCASSLRTSAEQYFGPGTRLTVT.